The following is a T cell receptor beta chain sequence with its context. Antigen: not known. The CDR3 extends over 12 amino acids. Germline assignment: CDR1 SGHAT and CDR2 FQNNGV. The V and J ends lost 3 bases and 5 bases respectively, with 4 bases between them. This specimen belongs to a study of OX40 agonist ivuxolimab in advanced cancers. On the study more broadly: Patients assigned to dose escalation were diagnosed with hepatocellular carcinoma, melanoma, renal cell or head and neck cancer. Males comprised about 78% of the group, whose mean age was about 61 years (range about 20 to 79).

Measured with immunoSEQ multiplex PCR; TCRdb has only the in-frame clones, and not every one. Among about 48,000 clones listed, around 89% were seen once. Findings and limits, study-wide: Averaging showed that CD8+ T cells had more expanded clones than CD4+ did. Circulating CD4+ and CD8+ T cells showed clonal expansion by week 6 at 0.1 to 3.0 mg/kg.

Sample: CD4+ or CD8+ T cells sorted from blood, taken in a trial of the OX40 agonist ivuxolimab. V gene TRBV11-2 combines with J gene TRBJ2-2; the D is unclear. The TCR originated in an adult with an advanced solid tumor such as melanoma, head and neck, liver or kidney cancer. CDR3 sequence: CASSFVTGELFF. The CDR3 region has the DNA TGTGCCAGCAGCTTCGTAACCGGGGAGCTGTTTTTT. Filled out from reference TRBV11-2 and TRBJ2-2, the complete variable domain reads EAGVAQSPRYKIIEKRQSVAFWCNPISGHATLYWYQQILGQGPKLLIQFQNNGVVDDSQLPKDRFSAERLKGVDSTLKIQPAKLEDSAVYLCASSFVTGELFFGEGSRLTVL.